Following are 27 T cell receptor beta chains from one sample sequenced in a study of T cell responses to AZD1222 COVID-19 vaccine. Method: immunoSEQ multiplex PCR; TCRdb's copy keeps in-frame clones and lacks some. The sample has some 97,000 clones; roughly 91% are singletons. The specimen was peripheral blood, collected on day 0 of AZD1222 vaccination. The receptors derive from an adult in good health.

The CDR3 protein is CASSPNVANRANTGELFF. The CDR3 DNA reads TGTGCCAGCAGTCCTAACGTGGCGAACAGGGCTAACACCGGGGAGCTGTTTTTT. The J gene is TRBJ2-2, the V gene TRBV6-6, with a weak D call TRBD1 (6 bases). CDR3 length: 18 amino acids. V lost 5 bases and J lost 2, with 21 bases in between. CDR1 is MNHNY and CDR2 is SVGAGI in the germline V gene (reference sequence).

The V call is TRBV5-4, the J call TRBJ2-1; D remains unclear. The CDR3 extends over 15 amino acids. Trimming took off 0 bases at V and 0 bases at J, with 7 bases between the two ends. CDR1 is SGHNT, CDR2 YYREEE, per germline (reference sequence). CDR3 loop: CASSLVYSSYNEQFF. The CDR3 nucleotides read TGTGCCAGCAGCTTGGTGTACAGCTCCTACAATGAGCAGTTCTTC.

The chain joins TRBV29-1 to TRBJ1-4; 7 bases match TRBD1. The V and J ends lost 4 bases and 3 bases, in that order; junction bases with no gene match: 2. The germline V gene encodes CDR1 SQVTM and CDR2 ANQGSEA. The CDR3 covers 13 residues. CDR3 region: CSVGGQANEKLFF. CDR3 coding DNA: TGCAGCGTTGGTGGACAGGCTAATGAAAAACTGTTTTTT.

This clone was seen a handful of times. Distinct nucleotide sequences in the sample also encode this CDR3. The gene calls are TRBV7-2 and TRBJ1-5; D uncertain. The CDR3 contains 13 residues. V lost 2 bases, J lost 5 bases, and 7 bases lay in between. Germline values: CDR1 SGHTA, CDR2 FQGNSA. This chain's CDR3 is CASSLWRDQPQHF. The DNA for the CDR3 is TGTGCCAGCAGCTTATGGAGGGATCAGCCCCAGCATTTT.

The chain is built from TRBV9 and TRBJ1-2; 7 nucleotides align to TRBD1. V trimming: 6 bases; J trimming: 0 bases; junction bases outside the gene matches: 8. The CDR3 loop spans 15 amino acids. CDR1 and CDR2 (germline): SGDLS, YYNGEE. In DNA, the CDR3 is TGTGCCAGCACGGGACAGTACCCAGCTAACTATGGCTACACCTTC. Amino acids: CASTGQYPANYGYTF.

V usage is TRBV3-1 (or the pseudogene TRBV3-2) and J usage is TRBJ2-1; D call uncertain. Trimming cost V 5 bases and J 8 bases, with 10 bases left between them. Germline loops: CDR1 LGHDT, CDR2 YNNKEL (reference sequence). The CDR3 totals 12 residues. The CDR3 DNA sequence: TGTGCCAGCAGCGGAGAAGGCCATGAGCAGTTCTTC. This translates into CASSGEGHEQFF.

The V gene is TRBV20-1, the J gene TRBJ1-2; D is unresolved. The CDR3 length is 11 residues. V lost 6 bases and J lost 0, with 5 bases in between. The V gene's germline CDR1 is DFQATT and CDR2 SNEGSKA (reference sequence). CDR3 amino acids: CSAEANYGYTF. In DNA, the CDR3 is TGCAGTGCCGAGGCTAACTATGGCTACACCTTC.

The V and J genes are TRBV4-1 and TRBJ2-1, with no clear D. The CDR3 is 13 residues long. Trimming cost V 4 bases and J 10 bases, with 14 bases left between them. Germline CDR1 reads MGHRA; CDR2 reads YSYEKL. DNA for the CDR3: TGCGCCAGCAGCCTCCTCAGTGAAGCCGAGCAGTTCTTC. It specifies CASSLLSEAEQFF.

The chain has TRBV10-3 and TRBJ1-4; D not certain. The ends were cut back, 4 bases at V and 0 bases at J, with 6 bases in the middle. From germline, CDR1 is ENHRY and CDR2 SYGVKD. The CDR3 loop spans 14 amino acids. The CDR3 DNA sequence: TGTGCCATCAGTGGGGCAGCAACTAATGAAAAACTGTTTTTT. Translated: CAISGAATNEKLFF.

The chain uses TRBV9 and TRBJ1-1, with a tentative D call TRBD1 (6 bases). CDR3 length: 17 amino acids. The V gene lost 3 bases and the J gene lost 3 bases, with 21 bases spanning the gap. From germline, CDR1 is SGDLS and CDR2 YYNGEE. CDR3 residues: CASSDSERDTIDTEAFF. CDR3 DNA: TGTGCCAGCAGCGATAGTGAACGGGACACCATCGACACTGAAGCTTTCTTT.

This chain uses TRBV18 with TRBJ2-5; TRBD2 might be the D (5 bases). Germline lookup yields CDR1 KGHSH and CDR2 LQKENI. The CDR3 loop spans 15 amino acids. The V end lost 6 bases, the J end lost 2 bases, and 16 bases lay between the germline ends. This CDR3 reads CASSVSPLGQETQYF. Written as DNA, the CDR3 is TGTGCCAGCTCCGTAAGCCCACTAGGGCAAGAGACCCAGTACTTC.

V usage is TRBV27 and J usage is TRBJ2-2; no reliable D call. Trimming shortened V by 2 bases and J by 4 bases, and 5 bases separated the two germline ends. CDR1 and CDR2 from the germline V gene are MNHEY and SMNVEV (reference sequence). The CDR3 loop spans 13 amino acids. The CDR3 nucleotides are TGTGCCAGCAGTTTACCCTTCACCGGGGAGCTGTTTTTT. Translating gives CASSLPFTGELFF.

The genes are TRBV19 and TRBJ2-5; 12 nucleotides match TRBD1. V trimming: 10 bases; J trimming: 5 bases; junction bases outside the gene matches: 5. CDR3 length: 13 residues. CDR1 is LNHDA, CDR2 SQIVND, per germline (reference sequence). Here the CDR3 DNA reads TGTGCCACGGGACAGGGGGCCTCGGAGACCCAGTACTTC. This translates into CATGQGASETQYF. Looking up the rest from reference TRBV19 and TRBJ2-5 gives the full variable domain: DGGITQSPKYLFRKEGQNVTLSCEQNLNHDAMYWYRQDPGQGLRLIYYSQIVNDFQKGDIAEGYSVSREKKESFPLTVTSAQKNPTAFYLCATGQGASETQYFGPGTRLLVL.

The CDR3 DNA reads TGCGCCACAAAGGGAGGACTTAACACCGGGGAGCTGTTTTTT. Protein sequence: CATKGGLNTGELFF. This chain joins TRBV5-1 and TRBJ2-2; D is possibly TRBD2 (6 bases). From germline, CDR1 is SGHRS and CDR2 YFSETQ. The CDR3 has 14 amino acids. Trimming removed 9 bases from V and 2 bases from J, with 14 bases in between. The complete variable domain, with remaining parts taken from reference TRBV5-1 and TRBJ2-2, reads KAGVTQTPRYLIKTRGQQVTLSCSPISGHRSVSWYQQTPGQGLQFLFEYFSETQRNKGNFPGRFSGRQFSNSRSEMNVSTLELGDSALYLCATKGGLNTGELFFGEGSRLTVL.

This clone was recorded once. The chain carries TRBV6-6 and TRBJ2-5; 7 positions agree with TRBD1. CDR3 length equals 13 residues. V lost 6 bases to trimming and J lost 4 bases; unmatched junction nucleotides: 5. Germline V gives CDR1 MNHNY, CDR2 SVGAGI (reference sequence). The CDR3 DNA follows: TGTGCCAGCAGGACAGGGACCGGAGAGACCCAGTACTTC. The encoded protein is CASRTGTGETQYF.

The CDR3 region is CASSTRRGRNTNEKLFF. The CDR3 DNA sequence: TGTGCCAGTAGTACCCGACGGGGGCGGAACACTAATGAAAAACTGTTTTTT. The chain has TRBV19 and TRBJ1-4; D possibly corresponds to TRBD1 (6 bases). Germline V gene data show CDR1 as LNHDA and CDR2 as SQIVND (reference sequence). Trimming took 4 bases from V and 2 from J, leaving 17 bases between them. The CDR3 is 17 residues long.

This chain links TRBV5-1 with TRBJ2-5; D not resolved. Trimming took off 4 bases at V and 9 bases at J, with 10 bases between the two ends. The CDR3 is 11 amino acids. Germline CDR1 and CDR2: SGHRS and YFSETQ. DNA of the CDR3: TGCGCCAGCAGCCCCGGGTGGGCCCAGTACTTC. Protein product: CASSPGWAQYF.

The chain combines TRBV7-9 with TRBJ1-1; D is unclear. This CDR3 has 12 amino acids. Deletions cut 4 bases from V and 4 bases from J, with 7 bases between. CDR1 SEHNR and CDR2 FQNEAQ come from the germline V gene (reference sequence). The CDR3 protein is CASSWVTTEAFF. Here the CDR3 DNA reads TGTGCCAGCAGCTGGGTAACCACTGAAGCTTTCTTT.

The chain recombines TRBV5-1 with TRBJ2-3; the D gene is possibly TRBD1 (5 bases). Trimming removed 2 bases at V and 0 bases at J, with 10 bases between. The CDR3 contains 15 residues. CDR1 is SGHRS and CDR2 is YFSETQ in the germline V gene. DNA of the CDR3: TGCGCCAGCAGCTTCGACAGCCCTAGCACAGATACGCAGTATTTT. As protein: CASSFDSPSTDTQYF.

This clone has only one observation. V is TRBV27 and J is TRBJ1-4; TRBD1 might be the D (6 bases). Per germline, CDR1 MNHEY and CDR2 SMNVEV (reference sequence). Deletions cut 8 bases from V and 8 bases from J, with 24 bases between. This CDR3 is built from 16 residues. Here the CDR3 DNA reads TGTGCCAGCGTGCCGTGGGGGCGGATAGTTGGGGAAAAACTGTTTTTT. Amino acid sequence: CASVPWGRIVGEKLFF.

The gene calls are TRBV6-6 and TRBJ2-3; D ambiguous. This CDR3 has 12 residues. Germline lookup yields CDR1 MNHNY and CDR2 SVGAGI (reference sequence). V gave up 5 bases and J gave up 5 bases, with 8 bases separating them. CDR3 sequence: CASSIRQDTQYF. The DNA of the CDR3 is TGTGCCAGCAGTATCCGTCAAGATACGCAGTATTTT.

In nucleotides, the CDR3 is TGCAGCGTTGAGGGAGGGTTCGGGGAGCTGTTTTTT. It yields the protein CSVEGGFGELFF. The chain recombines TRBV29-1 with TRBJ2-2, with 7 positions matching TRBD2. V shed 3 bases, J shed 7 bases, and the junction held 2 bases outside the gene matches. Germline lookup yields CDR1 SQVTM and CDR2 ANQGSEA. The CDR3 sequence is 12 residues long.

The J gene is TRBJ2-3, the V gene TRBV5-1; D is unresolved. This CDR3 region has 14 residues. The V and J ends lost 2 bases and 0 bases respectively, with 7 bases between them. Germline CDR1 reads SGHRS; CDR2 reads YFSETQ. CDR3 in amino acids: CASSFDLSTDTQYF. For the CDR3, the DNA is TGCGCCAGCAGCTTTGACCTTAGCACAGATACGCAGTATTTT.

V usage is TRBV10-3 and J usage is TRBJ1-1, with 11 bases aligning to TRBD1. Germline CDR1 is ENHRY and CDR2 is SYGVKD. V lost 4 bases, J lost 0 bases, and 4 bases stayed unmatched. The CDR3 length is 16 residues. The CDR3 sequence: CAISGKDRGLNTEAFF. The CDR3 nucleotides read TGTGCCATCAGTGGTAAGGACAGGGGGCTGAACACTGAAGCTTTCTTT.

The rearrangement joins TRBV27 to TRBJ1-3; D unresolved. This CDR3 is built from 12 residues. Germline V gene data show CDR1 as MNHEY and CDR2 as SMNVEV (reference sequence). Trimming stripped 5 bases from V and 2 bases from J, with 4 bases between. The CDR3 loop reads CASSGPGNTIYF. The CDR3 region has the DNA TGTGCCAGCAGTGGACCTGGAAACACCATATATTTT.

The chain links TRBV5-1 to TRBJ2-2, with 9 bases identical to TRBD2. The CDR3 has 15 amino acids. CDR1 and CDR2 from the germline V gene are SGHRS and YFSETQ. The V segment lost 7 bases and the J segment 5 bases; nucleotides outside the gene matches: 9. The CDR3 region has the DNA TGCGCCAGCCGGGCGGGGGGGTCCCCAACCGGGGAGCTGTTTTTT. As protein: CASRAGGSPTGELFF. The full variable domain, rest sourced from reference TRBV5-1 and TRBJ2-2, is KAGVTQTPRYLIKTRGQQVTLSCSPISGHRSVSWYQQTPGQGLQFLFEYFSETQRNKGNFPGRFSGRQFSNSRSEMNVSTLELGDSALYLCASRAGGSPTGELFFGEGSRLTVL.

This chain links TRBV3-1 (or the pseudogene TRBV3-2) with TRBJ2-7; 7 bases match TRBD1. The CDR3 consists of 14 residues. Germline V gene sequence: CDR1 LGHDT, CDR2 YNNKEL (reference sequence). Trimming removed 6 bases from V and 0 bases from J; junction bases left unmatched: 5. CDR3 sequence reads: CASSPAGGSYEQYF. The CDR3, as DNA: TGTGCCAGCAGTCCGGCAGGGGGCTCCTACGAGCAGTACTTC.